The clone carrying this T cell receptor beta chain appeared a few times. The antigen remains unidentified. This specimen comes from a study of human T cells and chemical hapten exposure. The overall study: Among samples, TCR yields varied mainly because of small differences in pooled library volume. Study-level results: As the donors had alopecia, their immune response may differ from healthy people's. Significantly more large CDR3 similarity clusters were formed by expanded TCRs than by controls.

Via MiXCR, TCRdb re-called the RACE reads, giving one row per CDR3 protein. The data hold about 48,000 distinct CDR3 sequences, with 9.9% observed a single time. As for time point: patch test 3, about 24 weeks after DPC sensitization. As to treatment: therapeutic diphenylcyclopropenone sensitization with weekly scalp DPC. Alopecia patients between 18 and 70 years old and suitable for DPC were used as donors. The clonotype comes from a woman aged 40-49 years with alopecia areata. Some clones in this sample may be carry-over from other donors' samples. Material: whole blood, obtained in connection with sensitization to the hapten diphenylcyclopropenone (DPC).

The CDR3, as DNA: TGTGCCAGCAGTGTTACTAGCGGGGGGGGAAGAGATACGCAGTATTTT. It is translated as CASSVTSGGGRDTQYF. The J gene is TRBJ2-3, the V gene TRBV6-1, with 13 bases matching TRBD2. Germline lookup yields CDR1 MNHNS and CDR2 SASEGT. The length of the CDR3 is 16 residues. Trimming took 4 bases from V and 5 from J; bases not matched to a gene: 6.